Each of the 9 T cell receptor beta chains below was sequenced from the same sample in a study of T cells in Graves' hyperthyroidism and ophthalmopathy. The investigators amplified TCR beta CDR3 regions from RNA transcripts. An initial round of RT-PCR targeting the TCR CDR3 relied on the HTBI primer set. Each CDR3 protein is one row after TCRdb ran MiXCR on the multiplex PCR reads. Counted here are around 700,000 distinct CDR3 sequences, around a third occurring once; the ten biggest clones make up around a third. Sequencing was performed on blood. Receptors originate from a woman aged 40 to 50 with Graves' hyperthyroidism.

The table lists this clonotype with a count of one. The rearrangement links TRBV19 to TRBJ1-5; D is unclear. Trimming pared 3 bases from V and 3 bases from J, leaving 9 bases between. In germline, CDR1 is LNHDA, CDR2 SQIVND (reference sequence). The CDR3 has 14 residues. The CDR3 DNA is TGTGCCAGTAGTATCGGGATAAACAATCAGCCCCAGCATTTT. Amino acids: CASSIGINNQPQHF.

This clonotype was found a few times. This rearrangement joins TRBV6-5 to TRBJ1-1; D not certain. Germline-derived CDR1 and CDR2 are MNHEY and SVGAGI. The CDR3 contains 12 residues. Trimming pared 4 bases from V and 9 bases from J, leaving 12 bases between. The CDR3 is CASSSSGSQAFF. CDR3 in DNA: TGTGCCAGCAGTTCATCCGGGTCCCAAGCTTTCTTT.

This clonotype was detected ten times or more. The chain has TRBV25-1 and TRBJ2-7, with D perhaps given as TRBD1 or TRBD2 (5 bases each). Germline values: CDR1 MGHDK, CDR2 SYGVNS. V shed 11 bases and J shed 6 bases, with 14 bases lying between them. This CDR3 is 11 amino acids long. The CDR3 nucleotides are TGTGCCGCAGGGTGGGAGAGCGAGCAGTACTTC. It codes for CAAGWESEQYF.

In its sample, this clonotype was seen a few times. The chain has TRBV12-3 or TRBV12-4 and TRBJ1-1, with TRBD1 as a possible D gene (5 bases). The CDR3 has 15 residues. V lost 3 bases, J lost 0 bases, and 11 bases lay in between. CDR3 loop: CASSFGGKLNTEAFF. The CDR3, as DNA: TGTGCCAGCAGTTTTGGGGGGAAATTGAACACTGAAGCTTTCTTT.

This clonotype came up many times. The chain links TRBV2 to TRBJ1-1, with a weak D call TRBD1 (6 bases). Trimming removed 8 bases from V and 5 bases from J, with 18 bases in between. CDR3 size: 14 residues. Germline V gene lookup returns CDR1 SNHLY and CDR2 FYNNEI. The CDR3 DNA follows: TGTGCCAGCTCCTCGGCAGGGGTTGGGACTGAAGCTTTCTTT. Translated: CASSSAGVGTEAFF. Variable domain in full (rest from reference TRBV2 and TRBJ1-1): EPEVTQTPSHQVTQMGQEVILRCVPISNHLYFYWYRQILGQKVEFLVSFYNNEISEKSEIFDDQFSVERPDGSNFTLKIRSTKLEDSAMYFCASSSAGVGTEAFFGQGTRLTVV.

The genes are TRBV7-2 and TRBJ2-2; D is undetermined. CDR1 SGHTA and CDR2 FQGNSA come from the germline V gene. V lost 1 base, J lost 2 bases, and 14 bases lay in between. The CDR3 extends over 17 amino acids. DNA of the CDR3: TGTGCCAGCAGCTTAGTACCAGCCGGGTTCAACACCGGGGAGCTGTTTTTT. This codes for CASSLVPAGFNTGELFF.

Concerning this clonotype itself: One base away lies a much larger clone, so this may be a sequencing read error. The V gene is TRBV9, the J gene TRBJ1-6; 7 bases are shared with TRBD1. The CDR3 covers 16 residues. CDR1 and CDR2 from the germline V gene are SGDLS and YYNGEE. Trimming removed 3 bases from V and 10 bases from J; junction bases left unmatched: 13. For the CDR3, the DNA is TGTGCCAGCAGCGGGGCAGGGGGAATCCCGGGATCACCCCTCCACTTT. Its protein is CASSGAGGIPGSPLHF. Full variable domain (remainder filled in from reference TRBV9 and TRBJ1-6): DSGVTQTPKHLITATGQRVTLRCSPRSGDLSVYWYQQSLDQGLQFLIQYYNGEERAKGNILERFSAQQFPDLHSELNLSSLELGDSALYFCASSGAGGIPGSPLHFGNGTRLTVT.

This clonotype was found once. The genes are TRBV7-9 and TRBJ2-7; D is perhaps TRBD1 (6 bases). The DNA end is a closer match to TRBJ2-1, so the J assignment may be wrong. CDR1 is SEHNR, CDR2 FQNEAQ, per germline (reference sequence). The CDR3 runs 14 residues. The CDR3 coding sequence is TGTGCCAGCAGGTACCGGACAGAATACAATGAGCAGTTCTTC. Encoded protein: CASRYRTEYNEQFF.

This sequence joins TRBV10-1 and TRBJ1-5, with 7 positions matching TRBD1. Germline V gene lookup returns CDR1 WNHNN and CDR2 SYGVQD (reference sequence). This CDR3 region has 13 residues. Germline trimming cut 9 bases from V and 0 bases from J; bases unmatched to any gene: 2. CDR3 bases: TGCGCCAGGGGGACAGTTAGCAATCAGCCCCAGCATTTT. The encoded protein is CARGTVSNQPQHF.